This T cell receptor beta chain was observed in a study of blood T cell repertoires in COVID-19. Background on the study: Sites across the United States, Italy and Spain contributed samples from acute and convalescent COVID-19. From T cells, B-cell-depleted T cells, or PBMCs came the material, which was cDNA or gDNA.

Seattle cases were enrolled at active infection and followed longitudinally. The CDR3 is 11 residues long. Germline V lookup: CDR1 SQVTM, CDR2 ANQGSEA. Trimming shortened V by 3 bases and J by 10 bases, and 9 bases separated the two germline ends. In the original processing: Estimation of nucleated cell counts was performed using reference gene primer amplification. The repertoire was sequenced with immunoSEQ multiplex PCR; TCRdb's copy has only in-frame clones and lacks some. For V, J and clone size, that table is used; D and trimming come from the DNA. The data hold about 170,000 clones, with more than 75% observed a single time.

The source of this sequence is a young man with COVID-19, enrolled during active disease. The V and J genes are TRBV29-1 and TRBJ1-4; weak D call: TRBD1 (5 bases). Sequencing used peripheral blood. The CDR3 nucleotides are TGCAGCGTTGACAGGGAGGGAAAACTGTTTTTT. Protein product: CSVDREGKLFF.